These 32 T cell receptor beta chains were sequenced from one sample in a study of blood T cell repertoires in COVID-19. Assay: immunoSEQ multiplex PCR; the TCRdb copy retains only in-frame clones and omits some. The table shows some 14,000 clones, with around 91% occurring only once. Specimen: peripheral blood. These receptors came from a human donor with active COVID-19. The donor label of this sample is uncertain.

The chain uses TRBV28 and TRBJ2-7, with D maybe TRBD2 (6 bases). V was trimmed by 7 bases and J by 0 bases, leaving 13 bases between them. The germline V gene encodes CDR1 MDHEN and CDR2 SYDVKM. CDR3 length: 14 residues. CDR3 protein: CASTSGGISYEQYF. CDR3 coding DNA: TGTGCCAGCACAAGCGGCGGGATCTCCTACGAGCAGTACTTC.

V and J are TRBV11-2 and TRBJ2-7; 8 bases map to TRBD2. CDR3 length equals 13 residues. The ends lost 6 bases at V and 3 bases at J; junction bases unmatched: 4. Looked up from germline, CDR1 is SGHAT and CDR2 is FQNNGV. The CDR3 loop reads CASRAGTSYEQYF. CDR3 DNA: TGTGCCAGCAGGGCCGGGACTAGCTACGAGCAGTACTTC.

V and J are TRBV27 and TRBJ1-1; D gene unclear. The ends were cut back, 2 bases at V and 1 base at J, with 11 bases in the middle. This CDR3 has 15 amino acids. Germline assignment: CDR1 MNHEY and CDR2 SMNVEV (reference sequence). The CDR3 DNA is TGTGCCAGCAGTTTACGTCAGGTTACGAACACTGAAGCTTTCTTT. This translates into CASSLRQVTNTEAFF.

The V gene is TRBV6-6, the J gene TRBJ1-1, with no clear D. V dropped 6 bases and J dropped 4 bases, with 12 bases sitting between them. The CDR3 covers 13 residues. CDR1 and CDR2 from the germline V gene are MNHNY and SVGAGI (reference sequence). CDR3 residues: CASRPEAGTEAFF. CDR3 DNA: TGTGCCAGCAGACCCGAGGCCGGCACTGAAGCTTTCTTT.

The chain recombines TRBV6-2 or TRBV6-3 with TRBJ1-2, with no clear D. Germline V gene sequence: CDR1 MNHEY, CDR2 SVGEGT. Trimming stripped 6 bases from V and 4 bases from J, with 12 bases between. The CDR3 consists of 13 residues. The CDR3 DNA sequence: TGTGCCAGCAGCCGGGCAAGCGGCTATGGCTACACCTTC. Protein product: CASSRASGYGYTF.

The V gene is TRBV11-2, the J gene TRBJ1-2; D is unclear. CDR1 and CDR2 (germline): SGHAT, FQNNGV. This CDR3 region has 13 residues. V was clipped by 5 bases and J by 0 bases, with 7 bases between them. The CDR3 DNA reads as TGTGCCAGCAGCGTCGGGGCTAACTATGGCTACACCTTC. This encodes CASSVGANYGYTF.

This sequence joins TRBV5-4 and TRBJ2-7; the match to TRBD1 covers 11 bases. V trimming: 4 bases; J trimming: 5 bases; junction bases outside the gene matches: 5. Germline V lookup: CDR1 SGHNT, CDR2 YYREEE (reference sequence). This CDR3 comprises 14 residues. CDR3 nucleotide sequence: TGTGCCAGCAGCCGGGACAGGGGGATTCACGAGCAGTACTTC. It yields the protein CASSRDRGIHEQYF.

V and J are TRBV5-1 and TRBJ2-7; 7 nucleotides line up with TRBD1. V trimming: 4 bases; J trimming: 3 bases; junction bases outside the gene matches: 7. Germline lookup yields CDR1 SGHRS and CDR2 YFSETQ. This CDR3 contains 14 residues. DNA of the CDR3: TGCGCCAGCAGCAGCCGGGACAGACACTACGAGCAGTACTTC. Translation gives CASSSRDRHYEQYF.

CDR3 residues: CASSRDRGIYGYTF. In DNA, the CDR3 is TGTGCCAGCAGCCGGGACAGGGGGATCTATGGCTACACCTTC. The rearrangement joins TRBV7-9 to TRBJ1-2; TRBD1 agrees at 11 bases. V was pared by 5 bases and J by 4 bases, with 3 bases of the junction left unmatched. Germline V gives CDR1 SEHNR, CDR2 FQNEAQ (reference sequence). CDR3 length: 14 residues. Supplemented by reference TRBV7-9 and TRBJ1-2, the full variable domain reads DTGVSQNPRHKITKRGQNVTFRCDPISEHNRLYWYRQTLGQGPEFLTYFQNEAQLEKSRLLSDRFSAERPKGSFSTLEIQRTEQGDSAMYLCASSRDRGIYGYTFGSGTRLTVV.

The chain is built from TRBV6-5 and TRBJ1-5, with D tentatively TRBD1 (6 bases). V lost 4 bases to trimming and J lost 4 bases, with 11 bases between them. The germline gives CDR1 MNHEY, CDR2 SVGAGI. This CDR3 has 14 amino acids. The CDR3 spells CASSSRTANQPQHF. The CDR3, as DNA: TGTGCCAGCAGTTCCCGGACAGCGAATCAGCCCCAGCATTTT.

This clone is a singleton in its sample. The chain has TRBV6-1 and TRBJ1-3; weak D call: TRBD1 (5 bases). The CDR3 totals 16 residues. The ends were cut back, 0 bases at V and 4 bases at J, with 13 bases in the middle. The germline V gene has CDR1 MNHNS and CDR2 SASEGT. The CDR3 sequence: CASSEALDGGGNTIYF. CDR3 bases: TGTGCCAGCAGTGAAGCGCTAGACGGGGGGGGAAACACCATATATTTT.

The count of this clone is one. The chain carries TRBV9 and TRBJ1-6; D is ambiguous. Trimming cost V 4 bases and J 12 bases, with 14 bases left between them. The germline V gene encodes CDR1 SGDLS and CDR2 YYNGEE. The CDR3 is 13 residues long. The CDR3 nucleotides read TGTGCCAGCAGCCCTGGAGCGCTGGAACCCCTCCACTTT. This translates into CASSPGALEPLHF.

As DNA, the CDR3 is TGCAGTGCTAGTCTAGCTAGCGGGGGGGCCGGGGAGCTGTTTTTT. It is translated as CSASLASGGAGELFF. This chain uses TRBV20-1 with TRBJ2-2; 12 bases are shared with TRBD2. Germline-derived CDR1 and CDR2 are DFQATT and SNEGSKA (reference sequence). The V segment lost 3 bases and the J segment 6 bases; nucleotides outside the gene matches: 5. The CDR3 is 15 amino acids.

CDR3 region: CASSTRGGLINEQFF. In DNA, the CDR3 is TGTGCCAGCAGTACGCGGGGGGGCTTAATTAATGAGCAGTTCTTC. The chain carries TRBV28 and TRBJ2-1; the match to TRBD2 covers 9 bases. The J segment lost 7 bases and the V segment lost 5 bases, leaving 9 bases of the junction unmatched. Germline loops: CDR1 MDHEN, CDR2 SYDVKM. The CDR3 runs 15 residues.

The V gene is TRBV4-2, the J gene TRBJ2-5; 8 bases fit TRBD1. The CDR3 length is 15 residues. With 2 bases clipped from V and 5 bases from J, the junction kept 7 bases outside the gene matches. In germline, CDR1 is LGHNA, CDR2 YNFKEQ. Here the CDR3 DNA reads TGTGCCAGCAGCCAAAATCAGGGGGCTAGGGAGACCCAGTACTTC. This encodes CASSQNQGARETQYF.

The rearrangement links TRBV11-1 to TRBJ1-6, with unresolved D. The germline V gene encodes CDR1 SGHAT and CDR2 FQDESV (reference sequence). CDR3 length: 15 residues. The V end lost 2 bases, the J end lost 6 bases, and 11 bases lay between the germline ends. CDR3 coding DNA: TGTGCCAGCAGCTTACTTGGTGGAGGTAATTCACCCCTCCACTTT. Translated, it gives CASSLLGGGNSPLHF. Supplemented by reference TRBV11-1 and TRBJ1-6, the full variable domain reads EAEVAQSPRYKITEKSQAVAFWCDPISGHATLYWYRQILGQGPELLVQFQDESVVDDSQLPKDRFSAERLKGVDSTLKIQPAELGDSAMYLCASSLLGGGNSPLHFGNGTRLTVT.

The chain links TRBV7-2 to TRBJ2-7, with D unclear. The germline V gene encodes CDR1 SGHTA and CDR2 FQGNSA. CDR3 length: 12 amino acids. V was clipped by 5 bases and J by 2 bases, with 7 bases between them. The CDR3 sequence is CASSPRAYEQYF. As DNA, the CDR3 is TGTGCCAGCAGCCCACGGGCCTACGAGCAGTACTTC.

The J gene is TRBJ1-6, the V gene TRBV4-2, with D perhaps matching TRBD1 (6 bases). Germline CDR1 is LGHNA and CDR2 is YNFKEQ. The CDR3 has 16 amino acids. V gave up 0 bases and J gave up 14 bases, with 20 bases separating them. In DNA form, the CDR3 reads TGTGCCAGCAGCCAAGATGGGGGGGCAGGGAGGGTAGCCCTCCACTTT. This translates into CASSQDGGAGRVALHF.

This clone was seen just once. The rearrangement joins TRBV2 to TRBJ1-1; 8 nucleotides match TRBD1. The CDR3 loop spans 14 amino acids. CDR1 is SNHLY and CDR2 is FYNNEI in the germline V gene. Trimming removed 6 bases from V and 2 bases from J; junction bases left unmatched: 5. The CDR3 sequence is CASRLGQGNTEAFF. Here the CDR3 DNA reads TGTGCCAGCAGACTTGGACAGGGAAACACTGAAGCTTTCTTT.

This clone occurred once. The gene calls are TRBV25-1 and TRBJ1-2; D uncertain. Germline CDR1 MGHDK, CDR2 SYGVNS. V was cut by 7 bases and J by 1 base, with 4 bases left in between. The CDR3 contains 11 residues. DNA for the CDR3: TGTGCCAGCAACAATAACTATGGCTACACCTTC. This codes for CASNNNYGYTF.

V is TRBV6-2 or TRBV6-3 and J is TRBJ2-1; D is undetermined. CDR3 size: 14 residues. V shed 0 bases and J shed 4 bases, with 7 bases lying between them. Germline V gene sequence: CDR1 MNHEY, CDR2 SVGEGT. The CDR3 nucleotides read TGTGCCAGCAGTTACTCAACAGTATACAATGAGCAGTTCTTC. Its translation is CASSYSTVYNEQFF.

This clone was seen only a few times. The rearrangement joins TRBV19 to TRBJ1-2, with D possibly matching TRBD1 (5 bases). The V end lost 7 bases, the J end lost 4 bases, and 16 bases lay between the germline ends. The CDR3 consists of 14 residues. CDR1 is LNHDA, CDR2 SQIVND, per germline (reference sequence). Here the CDR3 reads CASTRPGGIYGYTF. As DNA, the CDR3 is TGTGCCAGTACGAGACCGGGGGGGATCTATGGCTACACCTTC.

This rearrangement joins TRBV12-3 or TRBV12-4 to TRBJ2-1; D may be TRBD2 (6 bases). The V gene lost 5 bases and the J gene lost 8 bases, with 7 bases spanning the gap. This CDR3 comprises 11 residues. This chain's CDR3 is CASSQRDEQFF. CDR3 DNA sequence: TGTGCCAGCAGTCAGCGGGATGAGCAGTTCTTC.

This chain joins TRBV2 and TRBJ2-5; TRBD1 might be the D (6 bases). V lost 3 bases and J 5 bases, leaving 16 bases between the germline ends. The CDR3 spans 15 residues. CDR1 and CDR2 (germline): SNHLY, FYNNEI. DNA for the CDR3: TGTGCCAGCAGTGAGGGGACATTCGTACGGGAGACCCAGTACTTC. It yields the protein CASSEGTFVRETQYF.

The DNA of the CDR3 is TGCGCCAGCAGCCACTCCGGGGCTAGCGGGGGGGAAGAGACCCAGTACTTC. Translated, it gives CASSHSGASGGEETQYF. V gene TRBV4-1 combines with J gene TRBJ2-5, with 12 bases identical to TRBD2. The length of the CDR3 is 17 residues. Per the germline V gene, CDR1 is MGHRA and CDR2 is YSYEKL. V shed 3 bases and J 3 bases; nucleotides not matched to a gene: 8.

CDR3 loop: CASSRMGQGWSDTQYF. The CDR3, as DNA: TGTGCCAGCAGCCGGATGGGTCAGGGGTGGTCAGATACGCAGTATTTT. This sequence joins TRBV7-2 and TRBJ2-3; TRBD1 is a possible D gene (6 bases). The CDR3 is 16 residues long. The germline gives CDR1 SGHTA, CDR2 FQGNSA. V lost 5 bases and J 4 bases, leaving 19 bases between the germline ends.

The table lists this clone with a count of one. The gene calls are TRBV27 and TRBJ1-6, with D possibly TRBD1 on 6 matching bases. The CDR3 spans 15 residues. Trimming removed 7 bases from V and 2 bases from J, with 12 bases in between. Per germline, CDR1 MNHEY and CDR2 SMNVEV (reference sequence). The CDR3 region has the DNA TGTGCCAGCACCCAGGGGCGGGCCTATAATTCACCCCTCCACTTT. Protein: CASTQGRAYNSPLHF.

This clone was counted between two and nine times. The gene calls are TRBV10-1 and TRBJ1-1; 11 bases fit TRBD1. CDR1 and CDR2 (germline): WNHNN, SYGVQD (reference sequence). The CDR3 is made up of 16 amino acids. Losses at the gene ends were 5 bases for V and 4 bases for J; bases not matched to a gene: 9. This CDR3 is CASSWTGGRCGTEAFF. CDR3 sequence (DNA): TGCGCCAGCAGTTGGACAGGGGGCAGGTGCGGCACTGAAGCTTTCTTT.

V usage is TRBV7-3 and J usage is TRBJ2-5; no firm D call. The germline V and J ends were trimmed by 3 bases and 4 bases, with 9 bases remaining between them. The CDR3 length is 13 residues. Germline lookup yields CDR1 SGHTA and CDR2 FQGTGA. In DNA, the CDR3 is TGTGCCAGCAGCTTGGGCGTTAGAGAGACCCAGTACTTC. Its translation is CASSLGVRETQYF.

The chain recombines TRBV7-2 with TRBJ1-4; D call uncertain. V was cut by 0 bases and J by 8 bases, with 7 bases left in between. CDR1 and CDR2 (germline): SGHTA, FQGNSA. The CDR3 is 13 amino acids. The CDR3 DNA reads TGTGCCAGCAGCTTAGCGTCCAGGGAAAAACTGTTTTTT. Protein sequence: CASSLASREKLFF.

The CDR3 DNA follows: TGTGCCAGCTCATCGACTTCATGGAGCACCGGGGAGCTGTTTTTT. The encoded protein is CASSSTSWSTGELFF. This chain uses TRBV18 with TRBJ2-2, with D unresolved. This CDR3 has 15 residues. V lost 5 bases and J lost 4, with 14 bases in between. The V gene's germline CDR1 is KGHSH and CDR2 LQKENI.

The rearrangement uses TRBV9 and TRBJ2-3; 8 bases line up with TRBD1. Germline assignment: CDR1 SGDLS and CDR2 YYNGEE. J was trimmed by 0 bases and V by 1 base; bases with no gene match: 10. The CDR3 contains 18 residues. The DNA for the CDR3 is TGTGCCAGCAGCGTAACCCCTGGGACAGGATCAAGCACAGATACGCAGTATTTT. Amino acid sequence: CASSVTPGTGSSTDTQYF.